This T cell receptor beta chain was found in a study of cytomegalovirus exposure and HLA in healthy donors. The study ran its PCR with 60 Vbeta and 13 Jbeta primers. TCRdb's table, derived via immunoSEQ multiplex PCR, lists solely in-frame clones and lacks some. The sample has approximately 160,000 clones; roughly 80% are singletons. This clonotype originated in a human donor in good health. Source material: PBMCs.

CDR3 DNA sequence: TGCGCCAGCAGCCAAGCCCTCTTGACAGGGGGCATAACCATATATTTT. This encodes CASSQALLTGGITIYF. This chain uses TRBV4-1 with TRBJ1-3, with 10 bases lining up with TRBD1. V dropped 1 base and J dropped 10; count of bases not matched to a gene: 10. The germline V gene has CDR1 MGHRA and CDR2 YSYEKL. The CDR3 covers 16 residues.